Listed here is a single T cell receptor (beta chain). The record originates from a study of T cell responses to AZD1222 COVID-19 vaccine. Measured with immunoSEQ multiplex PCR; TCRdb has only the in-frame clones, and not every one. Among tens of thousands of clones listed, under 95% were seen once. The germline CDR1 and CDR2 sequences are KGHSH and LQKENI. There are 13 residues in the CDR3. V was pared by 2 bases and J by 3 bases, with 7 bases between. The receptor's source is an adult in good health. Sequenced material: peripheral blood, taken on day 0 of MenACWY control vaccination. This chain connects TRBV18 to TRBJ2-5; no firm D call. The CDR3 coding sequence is TGTGCCAGCTCACCATCTGGGGAAGAGACCCAGTACTTC. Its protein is CASSPSGEETQYF.